The clone carrying this T cell receptor beta chain was seen once. What it binds is not known. Retrospectively chosen non-transplant comparators had other cancers and at least five gastrointestinal samples, without known gastrointestinal disease. The sample is drawn from a study of tissue T cells after allogeneic stem cell transplantation. In the study overall: Pathologist H&E review favored samples with visible lymphocytes for sequencing among multiple samples.

The study, taken as a whole, reports: Few T cell clones were shared across patients, but motif clusters showed tissue-specific shared signatures. Only a limited share of tissue TCRs appeared in blood or spleen.

Some clones are missing from TCRdb's copy, which holds only in-frame ones; the method was immunoSEQ multiplex PCR. The profile shows roughly 3,200 clones, 70% of them singletons. This clonotype was sampled from a male donor older than 55 with lung cancer. Specimen: tissue from the right colon, collected at autopsy.

Here the CDR3 DNA reads TGTGCCTGGAGTGTACGGGGGGAGGTCGAAAAACTGTTTTTT. It codes for CAWSVRGEVEKLFF. This chain joins TRBV30 and TRBJ1-4, with a weak D call TRBD1 (5 bases). Germline V gene data show CDR1 as GTSNPN and CDR2 as SVGIG (reference sequence). V was pared by 0 bases and J by 8 bases, with 13 bases between. The CDR3 length is 14 residues. Supplemented by reference TRBV30 and TRBJ1-4, the full variable domain reads SQTIHQWPATLVQPVGSPLSLECTVEGTSNPNLYWYRQAAGRGLQLLFYSVGIGQISSEVPQNLSASRPQDRQFILSSKKLLLSDSGFYLCAWSVRGEVEKLFFGSGTQLSVL.